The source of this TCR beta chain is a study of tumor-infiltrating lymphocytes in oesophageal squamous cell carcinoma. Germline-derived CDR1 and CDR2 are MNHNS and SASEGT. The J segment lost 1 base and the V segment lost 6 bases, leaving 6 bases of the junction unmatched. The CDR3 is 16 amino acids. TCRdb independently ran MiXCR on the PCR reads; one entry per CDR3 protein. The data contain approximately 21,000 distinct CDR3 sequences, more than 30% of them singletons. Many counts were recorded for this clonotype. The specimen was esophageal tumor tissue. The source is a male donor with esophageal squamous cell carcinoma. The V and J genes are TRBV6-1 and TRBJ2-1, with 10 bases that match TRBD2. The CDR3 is CASSNSGGRSYNEQFF. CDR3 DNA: TGTGCCAGCAGCAATAGCGGGGGGCGGTCCTACAATGAGCAGTTCTTC.